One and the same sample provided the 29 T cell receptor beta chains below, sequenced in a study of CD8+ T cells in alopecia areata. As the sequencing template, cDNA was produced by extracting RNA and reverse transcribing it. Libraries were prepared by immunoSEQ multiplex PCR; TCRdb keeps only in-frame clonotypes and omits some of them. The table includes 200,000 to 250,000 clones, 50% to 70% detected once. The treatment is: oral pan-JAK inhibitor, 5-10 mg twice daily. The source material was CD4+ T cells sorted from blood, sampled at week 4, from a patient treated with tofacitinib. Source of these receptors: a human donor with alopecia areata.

CDR3 sequence reads: CSASLWGEAFF. The DNA of the CDR3 is TGCAGTGCATCCCTTTGGGGTGAAGCTTTCTTT. This sequence joins TRBV20-1 and TRBJ1-1; D ambiguous. Germline CDR1 reads DFQATT; CDR2 reads SNEGSKA (reference sequence). The V end lost 6 bases, the J end lost 7 bases, and 12 bases lay between the germline ends. CDR3 length: 11 residues.

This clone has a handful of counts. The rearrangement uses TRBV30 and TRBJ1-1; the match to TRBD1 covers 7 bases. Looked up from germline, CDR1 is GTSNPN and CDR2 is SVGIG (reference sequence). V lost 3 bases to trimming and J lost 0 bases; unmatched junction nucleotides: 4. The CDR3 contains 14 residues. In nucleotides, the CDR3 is TGTGCCTGGAGACCACAGGGGATGAACACTGAAGCTTTCTTT. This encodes CAWRPQGMNTEAFF.

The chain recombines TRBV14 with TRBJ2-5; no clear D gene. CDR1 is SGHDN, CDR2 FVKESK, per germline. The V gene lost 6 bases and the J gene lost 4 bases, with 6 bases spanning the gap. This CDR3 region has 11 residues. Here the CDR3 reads CASRNGETQYF. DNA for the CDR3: TGTGCCAGCAGGAACGGAGAGACCCAGTACTTC. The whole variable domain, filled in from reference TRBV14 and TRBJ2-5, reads EAGVTQFPSHSVIEKGQTVTLRCDPISGHDNLYWYRRVMGKEIKFLLHFVKESKQDESGMPNNRFLAERTGGTYSTLKVQPAELEDSGVYFCASRNGETQYFGPGTRLLVL.

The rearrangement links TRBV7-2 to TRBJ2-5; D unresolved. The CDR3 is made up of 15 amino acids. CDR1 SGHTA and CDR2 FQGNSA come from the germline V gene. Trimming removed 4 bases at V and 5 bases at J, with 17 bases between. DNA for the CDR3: TGTGCCAGCAGCTGGGGTCTCCTCAAGACGGAGACCCAGTACTTC. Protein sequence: CASSWGLLKTETQYF.

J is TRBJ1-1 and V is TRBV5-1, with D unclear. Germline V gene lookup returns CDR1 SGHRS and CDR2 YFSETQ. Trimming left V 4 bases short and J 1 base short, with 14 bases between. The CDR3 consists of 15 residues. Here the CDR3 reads CASSEHNTANTEAFF. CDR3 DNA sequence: TGCGCCAGCAGCGAGCATAATACAGCGAACACTGAAGCTTTCTTT.

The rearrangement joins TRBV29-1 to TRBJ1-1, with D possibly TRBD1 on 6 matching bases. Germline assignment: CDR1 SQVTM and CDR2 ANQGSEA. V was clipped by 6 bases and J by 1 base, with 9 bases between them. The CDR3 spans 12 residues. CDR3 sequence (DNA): TGCAGCGTGAAGGGGGGGAACACTGAAGCTTTCTTT. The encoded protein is CSVKGGNTEAFF.

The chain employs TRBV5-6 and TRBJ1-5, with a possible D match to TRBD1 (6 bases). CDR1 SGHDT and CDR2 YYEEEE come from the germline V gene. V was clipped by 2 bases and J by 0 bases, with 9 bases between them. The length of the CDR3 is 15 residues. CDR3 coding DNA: TGTGCCAGCAGCTTCAGACAGGCTAGCAATCAGCCCCAGCATTTT. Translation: CASSFRQASNQPQHF.

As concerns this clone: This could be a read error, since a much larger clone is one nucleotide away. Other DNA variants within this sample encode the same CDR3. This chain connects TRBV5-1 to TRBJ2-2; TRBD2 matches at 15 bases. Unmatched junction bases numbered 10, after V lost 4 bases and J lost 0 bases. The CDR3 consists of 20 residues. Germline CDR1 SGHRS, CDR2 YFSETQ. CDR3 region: CASSTGLAGGPNTNTGELFF. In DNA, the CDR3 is TGCGCCAGCAGCACAGGACTAGCGGGGGGGCCGAACACGAACACCGGGGAGCTGTTTTTT.

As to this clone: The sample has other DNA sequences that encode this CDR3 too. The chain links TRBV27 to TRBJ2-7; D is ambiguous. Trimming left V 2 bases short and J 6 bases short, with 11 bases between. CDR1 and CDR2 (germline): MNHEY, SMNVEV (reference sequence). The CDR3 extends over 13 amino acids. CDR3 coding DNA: TGTGCCAGCAGTTTAACCCCAGATCGCGAGCAGTACTTC. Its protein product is CASSLTPDREQYF.

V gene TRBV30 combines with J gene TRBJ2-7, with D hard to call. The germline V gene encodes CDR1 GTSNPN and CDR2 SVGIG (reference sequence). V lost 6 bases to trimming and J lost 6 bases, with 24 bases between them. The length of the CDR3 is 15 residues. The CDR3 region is CACSLTTHPSGEQYF. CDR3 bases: TGTGCCTGCTCCCTTACGACTCACCCCTCCGGCGAGCAGTACTTC.

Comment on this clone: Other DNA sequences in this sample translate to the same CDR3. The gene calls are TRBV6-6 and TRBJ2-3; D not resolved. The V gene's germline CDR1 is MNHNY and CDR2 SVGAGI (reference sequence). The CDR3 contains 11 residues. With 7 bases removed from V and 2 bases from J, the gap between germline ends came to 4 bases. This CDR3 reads CASTYTDTQYF. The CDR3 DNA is TGTGCCAGCACGTACACAGATACGCAGTATTTT.

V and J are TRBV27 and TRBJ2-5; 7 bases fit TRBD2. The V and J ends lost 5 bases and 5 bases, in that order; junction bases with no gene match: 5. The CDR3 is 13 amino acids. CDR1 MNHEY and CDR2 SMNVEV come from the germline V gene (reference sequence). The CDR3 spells CASSHSGGETQYF. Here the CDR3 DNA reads TGTGCCAGCAGTCATTCCGGGGGGGAGACCCAGTACTTC.

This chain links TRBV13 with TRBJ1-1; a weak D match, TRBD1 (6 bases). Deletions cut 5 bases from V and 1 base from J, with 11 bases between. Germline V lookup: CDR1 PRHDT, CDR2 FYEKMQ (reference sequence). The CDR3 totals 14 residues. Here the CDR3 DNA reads TGTGCCAGCAGCGTAACACAGGGGAACACTGAAGCTTTCTTT. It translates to CASSVTQGNTEAFF.

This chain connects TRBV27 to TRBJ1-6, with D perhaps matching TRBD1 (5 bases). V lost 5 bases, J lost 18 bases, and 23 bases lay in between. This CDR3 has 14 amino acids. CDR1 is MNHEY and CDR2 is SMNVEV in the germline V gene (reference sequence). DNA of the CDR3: TGTGCCAGCAGTCATGGCTCTGGCAGGGTCGCTCCCCACTTT. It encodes CASSHGSGRVAPHF.

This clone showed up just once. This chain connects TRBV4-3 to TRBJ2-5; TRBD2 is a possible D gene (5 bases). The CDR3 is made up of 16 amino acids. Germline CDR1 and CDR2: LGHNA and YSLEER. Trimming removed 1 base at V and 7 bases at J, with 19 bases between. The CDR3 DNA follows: TGCGCCAGCAGCCAAGGGCCGGCGGACGCCGAGGGGACCCAGTACTTC. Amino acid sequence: CASSQGPADAEGTQYF.

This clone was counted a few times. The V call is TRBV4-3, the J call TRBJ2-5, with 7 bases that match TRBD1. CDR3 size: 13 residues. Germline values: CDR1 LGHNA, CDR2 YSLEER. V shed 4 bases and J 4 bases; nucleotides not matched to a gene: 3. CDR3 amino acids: CASSPTGVETQYF. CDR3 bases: TGCGCCAGCAGCCCAACAGGGGTAGAGACCCAGTACTTC.

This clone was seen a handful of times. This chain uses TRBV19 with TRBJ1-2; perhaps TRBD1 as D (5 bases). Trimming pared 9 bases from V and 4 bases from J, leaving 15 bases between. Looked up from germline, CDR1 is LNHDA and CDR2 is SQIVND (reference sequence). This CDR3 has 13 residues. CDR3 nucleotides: TGTGCCAGCAACAGGAACTCGGGCTATGGCTACACCTTC. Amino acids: CASNRNSGYGYTF. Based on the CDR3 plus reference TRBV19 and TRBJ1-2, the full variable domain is DGGITQSPKYLFRKEGQNVTLSCEQNLNHDAMYWYRQDPGQGLRLIYYSQIVNDFQKGDIAEGYSVSREKKESFPLTVTSAQKNPTAFYLCASNRNSGYGYTFGSGTRLTVV.

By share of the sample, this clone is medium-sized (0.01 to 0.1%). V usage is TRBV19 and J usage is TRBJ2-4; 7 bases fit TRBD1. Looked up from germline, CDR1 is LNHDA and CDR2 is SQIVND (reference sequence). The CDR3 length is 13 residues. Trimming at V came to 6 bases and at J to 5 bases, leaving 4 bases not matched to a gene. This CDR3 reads CASRRDRQNIQYF. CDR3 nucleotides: TGTGCCAGTAGAAGGGACAGACAAAACATTCAGTACTTC. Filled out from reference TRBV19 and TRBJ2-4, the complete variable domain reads DGGITQSPKYLFRKEGQNVTLSCEQNLNHDAMYWYRQDPGQGLRLIYYSQIVNDFQKGDIAEGYSVSREKKESFPLTVTSAQKNPTAFYLCASRRDRQNIQYFGAGTRLSVL.

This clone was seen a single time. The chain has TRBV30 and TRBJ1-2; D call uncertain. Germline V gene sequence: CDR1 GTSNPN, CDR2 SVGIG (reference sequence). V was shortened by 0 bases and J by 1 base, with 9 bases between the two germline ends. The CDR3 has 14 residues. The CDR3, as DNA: TGTGCCTGGAGTGTACTCGGGATTAACTATGGCTACACCTTC. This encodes CAWSVLGINYGYTF.

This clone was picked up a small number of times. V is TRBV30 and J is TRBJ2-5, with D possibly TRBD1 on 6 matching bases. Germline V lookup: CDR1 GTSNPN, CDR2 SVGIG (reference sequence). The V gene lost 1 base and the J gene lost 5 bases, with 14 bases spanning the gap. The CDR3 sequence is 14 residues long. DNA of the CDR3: TGTGCCTGGAGTGGGGGGCAGGGCGGCGAGACCCAGTACTTC. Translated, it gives CAWSGGQGGETQYF.

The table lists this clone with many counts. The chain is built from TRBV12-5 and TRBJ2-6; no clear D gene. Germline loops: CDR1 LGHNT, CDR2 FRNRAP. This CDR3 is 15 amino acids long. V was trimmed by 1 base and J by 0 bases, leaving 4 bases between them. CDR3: CASGLATSGANVLTF. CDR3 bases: TGTGCTAGTGGTTTGGCAACCTCTGGGGCCAACGTCCTGACTTTC.

Here the CDR3 reads CAWRRAGTGFSPLHF. The DNA of the CDR3 is TGTGCCTGGAGAAGAGCCGGGACAGGGTTTTCACCCCTCCACTTT. V and J are TRBV30 and TRBJ1-6; 9 nucleotides match TRBD1. Trimming at V came to 3 bases and at J to 9 bases, leaving 9 bases not matched to a gene. Looked up from germline, CDR1 is GTSNPN and CDR2 is SVGIG (reference sequence). This CDR3 region has 15 residues.

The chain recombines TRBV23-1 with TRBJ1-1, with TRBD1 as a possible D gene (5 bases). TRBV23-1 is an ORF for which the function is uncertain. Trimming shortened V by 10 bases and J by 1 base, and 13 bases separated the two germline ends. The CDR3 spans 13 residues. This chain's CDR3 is CATETAKNTEAFF. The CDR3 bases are TGCGCCACCGAGACAGCAAAGAACACTGAAGCTTTCTTT.

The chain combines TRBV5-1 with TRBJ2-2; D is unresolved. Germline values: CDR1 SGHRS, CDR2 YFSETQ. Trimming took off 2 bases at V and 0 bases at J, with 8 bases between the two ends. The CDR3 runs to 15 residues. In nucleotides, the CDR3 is TGCGCCAGCAGCTTCGGCAAAACGAACACCGGGGAGCTGTTTTTT. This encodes CASSFGKTNTGELFF.

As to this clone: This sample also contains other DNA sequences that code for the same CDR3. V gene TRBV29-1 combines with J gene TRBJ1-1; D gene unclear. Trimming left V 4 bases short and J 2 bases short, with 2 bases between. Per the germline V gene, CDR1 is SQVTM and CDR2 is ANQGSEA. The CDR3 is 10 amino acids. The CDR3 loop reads CSVGNTEAFF. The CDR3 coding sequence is TGCAGCGTTGGTAACACTGAAGCTTTCTTT.

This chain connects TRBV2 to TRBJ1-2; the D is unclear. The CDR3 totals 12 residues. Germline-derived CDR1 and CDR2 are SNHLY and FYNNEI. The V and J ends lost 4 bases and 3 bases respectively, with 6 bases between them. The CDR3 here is CASSADDYGYTF. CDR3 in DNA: TGTGCCAGCAGTGCAGATGACTATGGCTACACCTTC.

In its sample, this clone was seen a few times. CDR3 protein: CASSPRHASTVSGANVLTF. CDR3 nucleotides: TGTGCCAGCAGCCCGAGACACGCCTCCACAGTCTCTGGGGCCAACGTCCTGACTTTC. The chain is built from TRBV2 and TRBJ2-6; D uncertain. Germline assignment: CDR1 SNHLY and CDR2 FYNNEI. The CDR3 contains 19 residues. Trimming stripped 6 bases from V and 0 bases from J, with 21 bases between.

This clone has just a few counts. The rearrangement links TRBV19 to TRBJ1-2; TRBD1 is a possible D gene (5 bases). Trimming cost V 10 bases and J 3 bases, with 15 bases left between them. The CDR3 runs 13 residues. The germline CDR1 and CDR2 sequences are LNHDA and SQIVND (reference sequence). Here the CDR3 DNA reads TGTGCCACCCGATGGGGGGGAGACTATGGCTACACCTTC. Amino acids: CATRWGGDYGYTF.

This CDR3 reads CASSLDVITQGAFF. The CDR3 bases are TGTGCCAGCAGCTTAGATGTAATAACCCAGGGAGCTTTCTTT. J is TRBJ1-1 and V is TRBV7-9; the D gene is possibly TRBD1 (5 bases). The V gene lost 1 base and the J gene lost 10 bases, with 16 bases spanning the gap. The CDR3 covers 14 residues. Germline assignment: CDR1 SEHNR and CDR2 FQNEAQ (reference sequence).